Sequencing of this T cell receptor beta chain was carried out in a study of T cells after yellow fever vaccination. The CDR3 extends over 17 amino acids. This clonotype was recorded a few times. As TCR cDNA was made by 5'RACE template switching, a universal primer site and UMIs were added. TCRdb re-called the 5' RACE reads through MiXCR, storing one row per CDR3 protein. This sample has approximately 330,000 distinct CDR3 sequences, with roughly 4% found just once. The chain carries TRBV3-2 and TRBJ2-7; the listed D gene, TRBD1, was not tested against the DNA. TRBV3-2 is a pseudogene locus. The source material was PBMCs, sampled 5 days after the yellow fever booster vaccination. The origin of this receptor is a young man who received the YFV17D yellow fever vaccine. In nucleotides, the CDR3 is TGTGCCAGCAGCCAAGAGGCCGGTAGAGGGGAGACCTACGAGCAGTACTTC. It specifies CASSQEAGRGETYEQYF.